One T cell receptor (beta chain) is described in this entry. A quantity of about 0.5 to 1 ug RNA underwent reverse transcription using random hexamers. TCRdb fed the immunoSEQ multiplex PCR reads into MiXCR, producing one record per CDR3 protein. This sample has approximately 150,000 distinct CDR3 sequences; approximately 93% occur once, and the top ten carry about 0.09%. Germline CDR1 is MNHEY and CDR2 is SMNVEV (reference sequence). This CDR3 is built from 16 residues. Trimming removed 5 bases from V and 1 base from J, with 17 bases in between. The record originates from a study of CD8 T cells in Susac syndrome.

Source material: CD4+ T cells from PBMCs. The TCR was taken from a human donor with multiple sclerosis. The chain is built from TRBV27 and TRBJ1-1, with D maybe TRBD1 (5 bases). CDR3 bases: TGTGCCAGCAGTAGGGTTCCCTGGGGGGGGAACACTGAAGCTTTCTTT. Amino acids: CASSRVPWGGNTEAFF.